This entry concerns a single TCR beta chain. Sequencing used immunoSEQ multiplex PCR; TCRdb keeps in-frame clones, though not all of them. In the table there are roughly 66,000 clones, approximately 83% of which are singletons. This specimen belongs to a study of technical replicates of blood from a few donors. Sequenced: PBMCs. The clonotype originates from a human donor in good health. Some clones in this sample may be carry-over from other donors' samples.

The CDR3 protein is CASSLRAGGSDTQYF. In DNA, the CDR3 is TGCGCCAGCAGCTTGAGGGCGGGGGGTTCAGATACGCAGTATTTT. The rearrangement uses TRBV5-1 and TRBJ2-3; TRBD2 matches 8 bases. Germline V CDR1 and CDR2: SGHRS, YFSETQ. The CDR3 covers 15 residues. V gave up 1 base and J gave up 4 bases; unmatched junction bases: 5.